Below, one TCR beta chain is given with its context. Its specificity is unknown. Sequencing used immunoSEQ multiplex PCR; TCRdb keeps in-frame clones, though not all of them. The sample lists about 22,000 clones, 65% to 90% occurring once. V dropped 2 bases and J dropped 2 bases, with 3 bases sitting between them. The CDR3 spans 12 residues. The germline V gene encodes CDR1 ENHRY and CDR2 SYGVKD. The source of the sample is a study of OX40 agonist ivuxolimab in advanced cancers. Study context: Each patient was given ivuxolimab into a vein every 2 weeks, at 0.01 to 10 mg/kg. Study conclusions and caveats: The mean number of expanded clones was higher in CD8+ T cells than in CD4+.

A history of autoimmune disease or systemic immunosuppression excluded patients. Sampled blood was obtained at baseline, cycle 4 day 1, and cycle 7 day 1. The clonotype was recovered from an adult with an advanced solid tumor such as melanoma, head and neck, liver or kidney cancer. The sequencing here drew on CD4+ or CD8+ T cells sorted from blood, taken in a trial of the OX40 agonist ivuxolimab. This chain uses TRBV10-3 with TRBJ1-2; the D is unclear. CDR3 nucleotides: TGTGCCATCAGTGAGGAGAACTATGGCTACACCTTC. This codes for CAISEENYGYTF.